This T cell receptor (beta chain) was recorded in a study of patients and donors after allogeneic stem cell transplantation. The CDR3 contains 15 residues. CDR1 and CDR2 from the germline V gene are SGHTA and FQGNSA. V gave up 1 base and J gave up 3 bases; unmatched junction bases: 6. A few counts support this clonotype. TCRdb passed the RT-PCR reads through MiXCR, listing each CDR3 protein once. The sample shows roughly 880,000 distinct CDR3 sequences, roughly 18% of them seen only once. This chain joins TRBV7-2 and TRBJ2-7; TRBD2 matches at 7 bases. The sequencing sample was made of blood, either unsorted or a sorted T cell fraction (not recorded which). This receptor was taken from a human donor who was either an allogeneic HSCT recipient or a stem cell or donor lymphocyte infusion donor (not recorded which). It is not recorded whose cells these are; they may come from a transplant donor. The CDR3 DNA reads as TGTGCCAGCAGCTTAGAATCTAGCGGTGTCTACGAGCAGTACTTC. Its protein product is CASSLESSGVYEQYF.